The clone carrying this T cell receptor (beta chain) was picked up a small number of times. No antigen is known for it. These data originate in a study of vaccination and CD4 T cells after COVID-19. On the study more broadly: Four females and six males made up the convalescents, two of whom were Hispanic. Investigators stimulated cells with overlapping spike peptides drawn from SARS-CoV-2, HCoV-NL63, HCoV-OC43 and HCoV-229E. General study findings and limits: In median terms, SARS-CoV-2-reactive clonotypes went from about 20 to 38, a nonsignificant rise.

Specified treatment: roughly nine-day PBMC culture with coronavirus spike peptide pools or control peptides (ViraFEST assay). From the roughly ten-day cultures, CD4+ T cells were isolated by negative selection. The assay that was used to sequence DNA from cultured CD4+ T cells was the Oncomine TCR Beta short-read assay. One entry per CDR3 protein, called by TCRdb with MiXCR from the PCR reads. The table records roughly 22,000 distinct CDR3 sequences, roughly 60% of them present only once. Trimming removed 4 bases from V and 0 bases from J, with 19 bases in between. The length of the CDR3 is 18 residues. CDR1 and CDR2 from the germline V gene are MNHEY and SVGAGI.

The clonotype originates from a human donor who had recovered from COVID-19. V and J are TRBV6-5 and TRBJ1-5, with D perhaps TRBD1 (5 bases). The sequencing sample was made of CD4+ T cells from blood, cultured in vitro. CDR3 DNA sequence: TGTGCCAGCAGTTCCCCCCCGCCGGGACTACATAGCAATCAGCCCCAGCATTTT. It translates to CASSSPPPGLHSNQPQHF.